The subject of this entry is one T cell receptor beta chain. This entry is derived from a study of blood T cell repertoires in COVID-19. Overall study: The samples span acute and convalescent COVID-19 from the United States, Italy and Spain. The analysed material was cDNA or gDNA that came from T cells, B-cell-depleted T cells, or PBMCs.

Under the authors' procedure: Quantification of nucleated cells was approximated via reference gene primer amplification. Produced via immunoSEQ multiplex PCR; TCRdb's table is partial and in-frame only. That table furnishes V, J and clone size, whereas the DNA furnished D and trimming. The sample includes roughly 150,000 clones, 84% seen only once; the top ten take more than 5.5%. CDR1 is SGHAT and CDR2 is FQNNGV in the germline V gene. J lost 2 bases, V lost 0 bases, and 3 bases had no gene match. The CDR3 totals 17 residues. The sample consisted of peripheral blood. This chain joins TRBV11-2 and TRBJ2-5; 13 bases are a match to TRBD2. This clonotype was obtained from a woman aged 45-59 years in a cohort sampled during active or convalescent COVID-19. CDR3 amino acids: CASSLDQTSGGQETQYF. DNA of the CDR3: TGTGCCAGCAGCTTAGATCAGACTAGCGGGGGGCAAGAGACCCAGTACTTC. Full variable domain (missing parts from reference TRBV11-2 and TRBJ2-5): EAGVAQSPRYKIIEKRQSVAFWCNPISGHATLYWYQQILGQGPKLLIQFQNNGVVDDSQLPKDRFSAERLKGVDSTLKIQPAKLEDSAVYLCASSLDQTSGGQETQYFGPGTRLLVL.